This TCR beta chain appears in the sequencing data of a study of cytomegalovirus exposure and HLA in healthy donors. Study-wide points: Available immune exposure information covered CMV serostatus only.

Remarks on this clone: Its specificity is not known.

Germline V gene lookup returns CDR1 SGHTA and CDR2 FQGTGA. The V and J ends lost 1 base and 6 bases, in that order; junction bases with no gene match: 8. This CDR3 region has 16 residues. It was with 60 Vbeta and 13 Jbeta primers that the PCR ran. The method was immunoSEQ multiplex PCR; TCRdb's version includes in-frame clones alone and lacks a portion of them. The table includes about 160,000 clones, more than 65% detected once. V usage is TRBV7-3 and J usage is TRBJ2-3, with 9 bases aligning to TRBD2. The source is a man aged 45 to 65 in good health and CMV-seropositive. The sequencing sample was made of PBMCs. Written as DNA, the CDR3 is TGTGCCAGCAGCTTAATCGCGGGACTAGCCTCGGATACGCAGTATTTT. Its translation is CASSLIAGLASDTQYF.